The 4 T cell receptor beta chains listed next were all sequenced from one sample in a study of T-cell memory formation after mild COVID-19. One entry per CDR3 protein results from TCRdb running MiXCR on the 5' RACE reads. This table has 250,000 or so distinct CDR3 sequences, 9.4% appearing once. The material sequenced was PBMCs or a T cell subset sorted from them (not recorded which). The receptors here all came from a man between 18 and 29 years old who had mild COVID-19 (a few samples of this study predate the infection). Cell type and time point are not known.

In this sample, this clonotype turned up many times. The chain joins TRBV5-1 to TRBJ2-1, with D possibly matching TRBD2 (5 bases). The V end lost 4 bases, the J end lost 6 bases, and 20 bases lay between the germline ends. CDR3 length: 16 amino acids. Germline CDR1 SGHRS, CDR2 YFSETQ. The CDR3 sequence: CASSPSRGRSPNEQFF. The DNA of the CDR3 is TGCGCCAGCAGCCCAAGTCGGGGAAGGTCCCCCAATGAGCAGTTCTTC.

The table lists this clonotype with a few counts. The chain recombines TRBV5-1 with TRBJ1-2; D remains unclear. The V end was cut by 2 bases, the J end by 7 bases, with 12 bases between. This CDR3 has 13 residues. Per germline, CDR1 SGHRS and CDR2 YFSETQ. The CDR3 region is CASSLAFEGGYTF. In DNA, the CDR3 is TGCGCCAGCAGCTTAGCCTTCGAAGGTGGCTACACCTTC.

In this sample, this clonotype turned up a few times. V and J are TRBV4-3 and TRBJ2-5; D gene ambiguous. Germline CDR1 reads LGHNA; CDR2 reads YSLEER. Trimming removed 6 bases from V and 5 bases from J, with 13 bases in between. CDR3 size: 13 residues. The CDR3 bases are TGCGCCAGCAGTACCTCTCTGGGGGAGACCCAGTACTTC. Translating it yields CASSTSLGETQYF.

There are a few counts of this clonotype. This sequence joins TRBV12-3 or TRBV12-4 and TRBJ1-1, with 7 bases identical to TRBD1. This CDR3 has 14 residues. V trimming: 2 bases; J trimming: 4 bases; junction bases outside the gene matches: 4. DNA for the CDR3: TGTGCCAGCAGTTTAAGGGCAGGGGGCACTGAAGCTTTCTTT. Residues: CASSLRAGGTEAFF.